This TCR beta chain was identified in a study of T-cell reconstitution after alpha-beta-depleted transplantation in children. Trimming removed 0 bases from V and 3 bases from J, with 15 bases in between. This CDR3 spans 16 amino acids. Germline values: CDR1 ENHRY, CDR2 SYGVKD. Study-wide points: At the one-year point after transplant, T-cell counts and TCRbeta diversity were found to come mostly from T cells that had been newly produced. Some patients owed their high day-60 TCRbeta diversity to surviving recipient T cells and thymic progenitors. Several hundred graft clones that had expanded were reportedly the source of alpha-beta T cells about two months after transplant.

There are a few counts of this clonotype. What it binds is unknown. Preparation of the TCRbeta library used unique molecular identifiers. TCRdb ran MiXCR on the PCR reads and lists one entry per CDR3 protein. The sample has roughly 420,000 distinct CDR3 sequences, roughly 17% seen once. The sequence was collected from a boy younger than two who had a stem cell transplant for Wiskott-Aldrich syndrome, so the T cells may come from the graft donor. The chain joins TRBV10-3 to TRBJ2-7; D may be TRBD1 (5 bases). This sample comprised PBMCs, mostly from graft donor cells, obtained 360 days after TCRalphabeta/CD19-depleted stem cell transplant. The CDR3 DNA sequence: TGTGCCATCAGTGAGTCGGGTAAAGGGGCATACTACGAGCAGTACTTC. Translated, it gives CAISESGKGAYYEQYF.